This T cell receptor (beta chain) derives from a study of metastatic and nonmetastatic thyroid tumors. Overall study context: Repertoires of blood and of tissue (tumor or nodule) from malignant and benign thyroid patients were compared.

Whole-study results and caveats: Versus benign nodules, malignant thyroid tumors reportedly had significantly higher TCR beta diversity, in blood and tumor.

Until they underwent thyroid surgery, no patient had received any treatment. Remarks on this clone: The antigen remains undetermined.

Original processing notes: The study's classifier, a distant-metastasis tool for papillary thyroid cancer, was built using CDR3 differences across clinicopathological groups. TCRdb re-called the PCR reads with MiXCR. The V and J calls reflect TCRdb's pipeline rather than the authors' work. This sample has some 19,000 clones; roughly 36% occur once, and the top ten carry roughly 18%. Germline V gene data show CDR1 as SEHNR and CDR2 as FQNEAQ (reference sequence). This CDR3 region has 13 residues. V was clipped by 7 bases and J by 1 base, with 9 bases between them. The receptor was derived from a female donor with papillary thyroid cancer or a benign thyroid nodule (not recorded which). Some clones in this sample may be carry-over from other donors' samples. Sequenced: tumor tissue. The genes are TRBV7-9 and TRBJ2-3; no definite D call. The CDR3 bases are TGTGCCAGCACTAGTCAGGGCACAGATACGCAGTATTTT. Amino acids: CASTSQGTDTQYF.